Shown below are 21 T cell receptor beta chains from a single sample sequenced in a study of cytomegalovirus exposure and HLA in healthy donors. The protocol was immunoSEQ multiplex PCR, while the TCRdb copy is restricted to in-frame clones and leaves out a portion. The sample carries over 70,000 clones, 85% to 95% recorded once. Sequencing was done on a sample of PBMCs. The origin of the receptors is a woman between 18 and 29 years old in good health and CMV-seronegative.

This chain joins TRBV4-3 and TRBJ1-4, with D unclear. The V and J ends lost 0 bases and 0 bases respectively, with 8 bases between them. Germline V gives CDR1 LGHNA, CDR2 YSLEER. CDR3 length: 16 amino acids. CDR3 in DNA: TGCGCCAGCAGCCAAGATCGCGGGCCAACTAATGAAAAACTGTTTTTT. It specifies CASSQDRGPTNEKLFF.

The sample holds one count of this clone. This chain connects TRBV29-1 to TRBJ2-5, with a weak D call TRBD1 (6 bases). The CDR3 has 13 residues. Germline V CDR1 and CDR2: SQVTM, ANQGSEA. Deletions cut 4 bases from V and 2 bases from J, with 11 bases between. This CDR3 reads CSVAWTEQETQYF. CDR3 nucleotide sequence: TGCAGCGTTGCTTGGACAGAGCAAGAGACCCAGTACTTC.

The chain combines TRBV14 with TRBJ2-3; D might be TRBD2 (6 bases). This CDR3 region has 14 residues. The V end was cut by 6 bases, the J end by 2 bases, with 12 bases between. From germline, CDR1 is SGHDN and CDR2 FVKESK. The CDR3 DNA reads as TGTGCCAGCAGGCGGGGACTCAACACAGATACGCAGTATTTT. Protein: CASRRGLNTDTQYF.

The CDR3 region is CASNQGTDTQYF. For the CDR3, the DNA is TGTGCCAGCAATCAGGGAACAGATACGCAGTATTTT. V gene TRBV2 combines with J gene TRBJ2-3, with a weak D call TRBD1 (5 bases). Trimming cost V 7 bases and J 3 bases, with 8 bases left between them. The CDR3 covers 12 residues. Germline CDR1 reads SNHLY; CDR2 reads FYNNEI.

V usage is TRBV5-1 and J usage is TRBJ2-7; weak D call: TRBD1 (5 bases). This CDR3 contains 13 residues. Between the trimmed V and J ends, which lost 3 bases and 3 bases, there was a span of 10 bases. Germline CDR1 is SGHRS and CDR2 is YFSETQ. CDR3 bases: TGCGCCAGCAGCTACGACAGTCGCTACGAGCAGTACTTC. Its translation: CASSYDSRYEQYF.

CDR3 DNA sequence: TGTGCCAGCAGTTTATCCTACTATAAGTACAGGGCTCTGAACACCGGGGAGCTGTTTTTT. Protein: CASSLSYYKYRALNTGELFF. V is TRBV28 and J is TRBJ2-2; D possibly corresponds to TRBD1 (6 bases). Trimming removed 1 base at V and 1 base at J, with 22 bases between. The CDR3 extends over 20 amino acids. The V gene's germline CDR1 is MDHEN and CDR2 SYDVKM.

V usage is TRBV18 and J usage is TRBJ1-5; D might be TRBD1 (5 bases). Germline values: CDR1 KGHSH, CDR2 LQKENI. The CDR3 spans 14 residues. V dropped 3 bases and J dropped 4 bases, with 10 bases sitting between them. The CDR3 is CASSPAGLNQPQHF. The CDR3 nucleotides read TGTGCCAGCTCACCCGCAGGGTTAAATCAGCCCCAGCATTTT. The full variable domain, completed using reference TRBV18 and TRBJ1-5, is NAGVMQNPRHLVRRRGQEARLRCSPMKGHSHVYWYRQLPEEGLKFMVYLQKENIIDESGMPKERFSAEFPKEGPSILRIQQVVRGDSAAYFCASSPAGLNQPQHFGDGTRLSIL.

This chain connects TRBV27 to TRBJ1-2; D remains unclear. The CDR3 is 14 amino acids. Trimming stripped 6 bases from V and 2 bases from J, with 13 bases between. Per the germline V gene, CDR1 is MNHEY and CDR2 is SMNVEV (reference sequence). CDR3 DNA sequence: TGTGCCAGCAGCCCCGGTCGGGTGAACTATGGCTACACCTTC. Translating it yields CASSPGRVNYGYTF.

The chain couples TRBV11-2 to TRBJ2-2, with TRBD2 matching 8 bases. The germline CDR1 and CDR2 sequences are SGHAT and FQNNGV. The CDR3 runs to 15 residues. Trimming cost V 0 bases and J 6 bases; bases outside gene matches: 3. The CDR3 spells CASSLDFSGAGELFF. The CDR3 bases are TGTGCCAGCAGCTTAGACTTTAGCGGGGCCGGGGAGCTGTTTTTT.

This chain connects TRBV19 to TRBJ1-3, with a tentative D call TRBD1 (5 bases). CDR1 LNHDA and CDR2 SQIVND come from the germline V gene (reference sequence). The CDR3 contains 14 residues. Trimming took off 8 bases at V and 2 bases at J, with 13 bases between the two ends. The CDR3: CASRSQGAGNTIYF. The CDR3 bases are TGTGCCAGTCGATCGCAGGGTGCTGGAAACACCATATATTTT.

The genes are TRBV5-1 and TRBJ2-7, with TRBD1 matching over 9 bases. This CDR3 has 15 amino acids. Germline V gene lookup returns CDR1 SGHRS and CDR2 YFSETQ. J was trimmed by 6 bases and V by 0 bases; bases with no gene match: 7. The CDR3 loop is CASSLDPGQGGEQYF. Written as DNA, the CDR3 is TGCGCCAGCAGCTTGGATCCGGGACAGGGTGGCGAGCAGTACTTC.

This clone was counted once. The V call is TRBV10-3, the J call TRBJ2-5; TRBD2 is a possible D gene (6 bases). Germline V lookup: CDR1 ENHRY, CDR2 SYGVKD. This CDR3 comprises 14 residues. The ends were cut back, 8 bases at V and 5 bases at J, with 18 bases in the middle. The DNA of the CDR3 is TGTGCCATCGCCTCCTCGGAGGGTTCGGAGACCCAGTACTTC. This translates into CAIASSEGSETQYF.

This clone was observed once. The chain carries TRBV7-3 and TRBJ2-3, with 8 bases that match TRBD2. Germline CDR1 is SGHTA and CDR2 is FQGTGA. The CDR3 is 14 amino acids. Trimming cost V 8 bases and J 5 bases; bases outside gene matches: 9. Here the CDR3 reads CASSRGGGRDTQYF. The CDR3 nucleotides are TGTGCCAGCTCACGGGGCGGGGGGAGAGATACGCAGTATTTT.

This clone occurred once. The chain couples TRBV29-1 to TRBJ2-2; possibly TRBD1 for D (6 bases). The germline CDR1 and CDR2 sequences are SQVTM and ANQGSEA. The CDR3 is 12 amino acids. Trimming took 6 bases from V and 4 from J, leaving 9 bases between them. The CDR3 DNA follows: TGCAGCGTGGACAGCTCCACCGGGGAGCTGTTTTTT. It codes for CSVDSSTGELFF.

The gene calls are TRBV30 and TRBJ1-5; no definite D call. Germline V lookup: CDR1 GTSNPN, CDR2 SVGIG (reference sequence). V lost 4 bases, J lost 5 bases, and 12 bases lay in between. This CDR3 has 13 residues. The CDR3 reads CAWNGGGHQPQHF. CDR3 bases: TGTGCCTGGAACGGTGGTGGGCATCAGCCCCAGCATTTT.

The V gene is TRBV4-2, the J gene TRBJ2-1; 12 bases are shared with TRBD2. The V and J ends lost 4 bases and 7 bases, in that order; junction bases with no gene match: 8. The CDR3 contains 16 residues. Germline CDR1 and CDR2: LGHNA and YNFKEQ. CDR3 in amino acids: CASSLRLAGEGNEQFF. The CDR3 DNA reads as TGTGCCAGCAGCCTAAGACTAGCGGGGGAGGGGAATGAGCAGTTCTTC.

This clone was recorded only once. V usage is TRBV2 and J usage is TRBJ2-7; 8 bases fit TRBD1. The CDR3 length is 15 residues. Trimming cost V 5 bases and J 0 bases; bases outside gene matches: 6. Germline CDR1 is SNHLY and CDR2 is FYNNEI. The CDR3 loop reads CASSKRTGSSYEQYF. CDR3 sequence (DNA): TGTGCCAGCAGTAAGAGGACAGGGAGCTCCTACGAGCAGTACTTC.

In this sample, this clone turned up once. The chain combines TRBV4-2 with TRBJ2-7, with TRBD2 matching over 8 bases. The length of the CDR3 is 17 residues. The germline CDR1 and CDR2 sequences are LGHNA and YNFKEQ. The junction had 14 bases not matched to a gene; V was cut back by 4 bases and J by 3 bases. DNA of the CDR3: TGTGCCAGCAGCCTCTCGGGAGGGGCGGGGGGCGGCTACGAGCAGTACTTC. Amino acid sequence: CASSLSGGAGGGYEQYF.

This chain connects TRBV2 to TRBJ2-2, with 11 bases lining up with TRBD2. Germline lookup yields CDR1 SNHLY and CDR2 FYNNEI. Trimming took 6 bases from V and 2 from J; bases not matched to a gene: 2. This CDR3 region has 15 residues. CDR3 protein: CASRGTSGNTGELFF. CDR3 bases: TGTGCCAGCAGGGGGACTAGCGGAAACACCGGGGAGCTGTTTTTT.

This clone was recorded once. The chain is built from TRBV5-6 and TRBJ1-3, with D unresolved. In germline, CDR1 is SGHDT, CDR2 YYEEEE. Trimming took off 0 bases at V and 4 bases at J, with 17 bases between the two ends. The CDR3 loop spans 17 amino acids. The CDR3 region is CASSLDVTGKAGNTIYF. The CDR3 DNA reads as TGTGCCAGCAGCTTGGATGTTACGGGGAAAGCAGGAAACACCATATATTTT.

The chain carries TRBV7-9 and TRBJ1-4; unclear D gene. Deletions cut 2 bases from V and 8 bases from J, with 12 bases between. Germline CDR1 reads SEHNR; CDR2 reads FQNEAQ (reference sequence). This CDR3 comprises 14 residues. CDR3 sequence (DNA): TGTGCCAGCAGCTTAAGGTCGGGTAGGGAAAAACTGTTTTTT. Protein product: CASSLRSGREKLFF.